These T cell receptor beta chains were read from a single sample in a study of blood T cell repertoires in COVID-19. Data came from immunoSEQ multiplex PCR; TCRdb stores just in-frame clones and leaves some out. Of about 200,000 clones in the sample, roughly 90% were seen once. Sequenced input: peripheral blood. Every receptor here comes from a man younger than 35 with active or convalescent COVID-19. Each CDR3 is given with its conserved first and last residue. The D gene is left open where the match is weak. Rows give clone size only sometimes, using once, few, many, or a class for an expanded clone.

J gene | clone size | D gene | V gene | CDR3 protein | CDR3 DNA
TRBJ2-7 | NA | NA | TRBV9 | CASSVGTTAPRDEQYF | TGTGCCAGCAGCGTAGGGACTACAGCCCCGCGGGACGAGCAGTACTTC
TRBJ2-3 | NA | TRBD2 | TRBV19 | CASSNFLAGDTQYF | TGTGCCAGTAGTAACTTCCTAGCGGGGGATACGCAGTATTTT
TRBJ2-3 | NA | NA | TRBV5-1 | CASSFQATDTQYF | TGCGCCAGCAGCTTCCAGGCCACAGATACGCAGTATTTT
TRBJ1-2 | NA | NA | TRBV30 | CAWSEGGRQWPLRRYGYTF | TGTGCCTGGAGTGAGGGGGGGAGACAGTGGCCCCTACGTCGCTATGGCTACACCTTC
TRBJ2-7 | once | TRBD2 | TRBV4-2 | CASSQRTGTSFYEQYF | TGTGCCAGCAGCCAACGCACCGGGACTAGCTTCTACGAGCAGTACTTC
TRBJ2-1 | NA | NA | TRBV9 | CASSVAEGVYNEQFF | TGTGCCAGCAGCGTAGCAGAAGGGGTCTACAATGAGCAGTTCTTC
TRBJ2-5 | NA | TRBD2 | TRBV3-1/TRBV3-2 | CASSQDRGGGTQYF | TGTGCCAGCAGCCAAGATCGGGGGGGAGGGACCCAGTACTTC
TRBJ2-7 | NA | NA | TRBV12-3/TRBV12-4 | CASSYSTPYEQYF | TGTGCCAGCAGTTACTCGACTCCCTACGAGCAGTACTTC
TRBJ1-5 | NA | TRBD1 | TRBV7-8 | CASSSMPQGVGSNQPQHF | TGTGCCAGCAGCTCCATGCCCCAGGGGGTTGGAAGCAATCAGCCCCAGCATTTT
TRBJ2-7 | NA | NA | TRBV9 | CASSVGSEGDEQYF | TGTGCCAGCAGCGTAGGTAGTGAAGGGGACGAGCAGTACTTC